Listed below are T cell receptor beta chains from one sample, sequenced in a study of breast tumors, draining lymph nodes, adjacent tissues. TCRdb called the multiplex PCR reads again in MiXCR, with one record for every CDR3 protein. The sample yields about 6,600 distinct CDR3 sequences, over 40% seen once. Sequencing was done on a sample of tumor-adjacent breast tissue. These receptors were obtained from a female donor with breast cancer. Some clones in this sample may be carry-over from other donors' samples. Each CDR3 is given without its conserved first and last residue. Fields, in order: V gene, CDR3 protein.

v_gene: TRBV20-1; CDR3aa: SAPIAGGVSYEQY
v_gene: TRBV18; CDR3aa: ASSPPGLAGAGRYEQY
v_gene: TRBV15; CDR3aa: ATSRDTLAGGPSDTQY
v_gene: TRBV6-6; CDR3aa: ASSYRGVGGYT
v_gene: TRBV7-9; CDR3aa: ASRSTGTANEKLF
v_gene: TRBV20-1; CDR3aa: SAARAATNEKLF
v_gene: TRBV7-2; CDR3aa: ASSRLADAYEQY
v_gene: TRBV28; CDR3aa: ASSLGGVTTDTQY
v_gene: TRBV7-2; CDR3aa: ASTTDAAPNNSPLH
v_gene: TRBV15; CDR3aa: ATSRDRGYEQY
v_gene: TRBV19; CDR3aa: ASSIGTGTGEETQY
v_gene: TRBV5-1; CDR3aa: ASSFRGRGDGQY
v_gene: TRBV20-1; CDR3aa: SQGLAGRGGAQY
v_gene: TRBV28; CDR3aa: ASSRGQEWEKLF
v_gene: TRBV18; CDR3aa: ASSPRVRETQY
v_gene: TRBV7-9; CDR3aa: ASSLGRSASSRETEAF
v_gene: TRBV28; CDR3aa: ASSTTGSPFEAF
v_gene: TRBV27; CDR3aa: ASSLSAGTGFTDTQY
v_gene: TRBV20-1; CDR3aa: SARAIQETQY
v_gene: TRBV3-2; CDR3aa: ASSPKDRGGGQY
v_gene: TRBV4-3; CDR3aa: ASSQDDRNEQF
v_gene: TRBV19; CDR3aa: ASSNIQANYGYT
v_gene: TRBV28; CDR3aa: ASSLWSSPLH
v_gene: TRBV5-4; CDR3aa: ASSLSGTITDTQY
v_gene: TRBV12-3/TRBV12-4; CDR3aa: ASSLFGGTEAF
v_gene: TRBV30; CDR3aa: AWSLGQPNSPLH
v_gene: TRBV3-1; CDR3aa: ASSEGHEQY
v_gene: TRBV6-6; CDR3aa: ASRLTGNSYEQY
v_gene: TRBV12-3/TRBV12-4; CDR3aa: ASSPRSGRPDNEQF
v_gene: TRBV4-1; CDR3aa: ASSQPIEGRYGYT
v_gene: TRBV7-2; CDR3aa: ASSWKTSAASEQY
v_gene: TRBV24-1; CDR3aa: ATSDVGTYNEQF
v_gene: TRBV5-1; CDR3aa: ASSSNSCEQY
v_gene: TRBV7-2; CDR3aa: ASSFRTGSSYNEQF
v_gene: TRBV27; CDR3aa: ASSLSWASGNYEQY
v_gene: TRBV6-1; CDR3aa: ASSRQGVYSGANVLT
v_gene: TRBV30; CDR3aa: AWSPGLTYEQY
v_gene: TRBV18; CDR3aa: ASSPKAGGGNIQY
v_gene: TRBV6-2/TRBV6-3; CDR3aa: ASSSVLIGEQY
v_gene: TRBV28; CDR3aa: ASTGTERGYT
v_gene: TRBV12-3/TRBV12-4; CDR3aa: ASSHGTSGSADTQY
v_gene: TRBV15; CDR3aa: ATSQDEGSPYEQY
v_gene: TRBV10-3; CDR3aa: AISLAGGPKRF
v_gene: TRBV5-5; CDR3aa: ASSWGTSGSVGTDAQY
v_gene: TRBV6-2/TRBV6-3; CDR3aa: ASIIREGAGYGYT
v_gene: TRBV7-6; CDR3aa: ASSQTGRGHTDTQY
v_gene: TRBV18; CDR3aa: ASSPNGQGGGEKLF
v_gene: TRBV10-3; CDR3aa: AISTLGLAGKGHNEQF